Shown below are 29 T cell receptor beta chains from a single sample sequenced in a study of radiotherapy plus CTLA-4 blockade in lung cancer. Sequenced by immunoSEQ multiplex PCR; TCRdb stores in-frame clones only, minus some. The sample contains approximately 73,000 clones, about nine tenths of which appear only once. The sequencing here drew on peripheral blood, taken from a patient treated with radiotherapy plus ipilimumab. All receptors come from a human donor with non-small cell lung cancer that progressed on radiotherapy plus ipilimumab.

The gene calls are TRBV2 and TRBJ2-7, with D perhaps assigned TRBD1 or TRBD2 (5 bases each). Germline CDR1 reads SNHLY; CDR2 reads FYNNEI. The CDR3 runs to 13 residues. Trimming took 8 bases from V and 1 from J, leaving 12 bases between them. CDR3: CASLGDASYEQYF. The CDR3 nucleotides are TGTGCCAGCTTGGGGGACGCGTCCTACGAGCAGTACTTC.

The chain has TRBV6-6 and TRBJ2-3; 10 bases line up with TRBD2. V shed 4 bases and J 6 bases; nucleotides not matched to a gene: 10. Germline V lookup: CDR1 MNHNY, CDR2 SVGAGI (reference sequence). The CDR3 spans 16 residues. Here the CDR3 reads CASSSSDSGRSDTQYF. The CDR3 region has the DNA TGTGCCAGCAGTTCCAGTGATAGCGGGAGGTCTGATACGCAGTATTTT.

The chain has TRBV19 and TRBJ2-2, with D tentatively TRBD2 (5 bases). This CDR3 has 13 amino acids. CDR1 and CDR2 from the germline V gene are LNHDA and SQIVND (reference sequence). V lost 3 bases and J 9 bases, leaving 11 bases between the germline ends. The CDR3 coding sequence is TGTGCCAGTAGTATCCTAAGGGAGAGGGAGCTGTTTTTT. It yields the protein CASSILRERELFF.

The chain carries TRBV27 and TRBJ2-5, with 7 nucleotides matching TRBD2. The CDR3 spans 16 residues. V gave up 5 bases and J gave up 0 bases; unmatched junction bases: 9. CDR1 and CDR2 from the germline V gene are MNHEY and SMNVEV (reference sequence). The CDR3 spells CASSPRGGAYQETQYF. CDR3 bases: TGTGCCAGCAGTCCCCGGGGAGGGGCGTACCAAGAGACCCAGTACTTC.

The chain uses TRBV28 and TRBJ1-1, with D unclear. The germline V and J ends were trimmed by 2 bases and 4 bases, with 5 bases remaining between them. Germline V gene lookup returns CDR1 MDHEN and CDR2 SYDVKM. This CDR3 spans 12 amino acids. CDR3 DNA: TGTGCCAGCAGTTTAGTTCGCACTGAAGCTTTCTTT. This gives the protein CASSLVRTEAFF.

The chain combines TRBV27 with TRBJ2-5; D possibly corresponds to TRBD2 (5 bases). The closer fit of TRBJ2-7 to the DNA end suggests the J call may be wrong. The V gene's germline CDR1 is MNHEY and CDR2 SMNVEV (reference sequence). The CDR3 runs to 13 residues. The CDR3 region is CASSFTRLHEQYF. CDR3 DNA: TGTGCCAGCAGTTTTACTAGGCTCCACGAGCAGTACTTC.

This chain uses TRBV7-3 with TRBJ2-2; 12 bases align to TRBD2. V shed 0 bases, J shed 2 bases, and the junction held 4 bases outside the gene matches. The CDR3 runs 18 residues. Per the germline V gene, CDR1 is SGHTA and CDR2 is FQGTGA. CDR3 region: CASSLTRTSGINTGELFF. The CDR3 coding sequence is TGTGCCAGCAGCTTAACCAGGACTAGCGGGATTAACACCGGGGAGCTGTTTTTT.

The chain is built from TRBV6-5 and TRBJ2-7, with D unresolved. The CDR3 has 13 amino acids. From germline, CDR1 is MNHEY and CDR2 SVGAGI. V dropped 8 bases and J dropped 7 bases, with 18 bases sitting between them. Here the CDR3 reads CASPKEPLREQYF. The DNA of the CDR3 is TGTGCCAGCCCCAAGGAGCCGTTGAGGGAGCAGTACTTC.

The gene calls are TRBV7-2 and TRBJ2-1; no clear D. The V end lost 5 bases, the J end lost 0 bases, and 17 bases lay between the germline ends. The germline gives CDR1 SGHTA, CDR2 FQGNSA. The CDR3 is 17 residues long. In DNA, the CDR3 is TGTGCCAGCAGCCAAACCTTGGGCGTGAGCTCCTACAATGAGCAGTTCTTC. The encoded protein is CASSQTLGVSSYNEQFF.

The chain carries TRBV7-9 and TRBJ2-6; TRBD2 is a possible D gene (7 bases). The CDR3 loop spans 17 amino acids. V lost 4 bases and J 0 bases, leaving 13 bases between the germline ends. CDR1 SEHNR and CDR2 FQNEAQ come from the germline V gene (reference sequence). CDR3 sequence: CASSWPGGSSGANVLTF. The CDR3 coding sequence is TGTGCCAGCAGCTGGCCGGGGGGCAGCTCTGGGGCCAACGTCCTGACTTTC.

The CDR3 here is CASSLDRVGLQSADTQYF. In nucleotides, the CDR3 is TGCGCCAGCAGCTTGGATCGAGTGGGACTCCAATCGGCAGATACGCAGTATTTT. V is TRBV5-1 and J is TRBJ2-3; the D gene is possibly TRBD2 (6 bases). This CDR3 has 18 amino acids. Trimming pared 0 bases from V and 4 bases from J, leaving 21 bases between. CDR1 and CDR2 (germline): SGHRS, YFSETQ.

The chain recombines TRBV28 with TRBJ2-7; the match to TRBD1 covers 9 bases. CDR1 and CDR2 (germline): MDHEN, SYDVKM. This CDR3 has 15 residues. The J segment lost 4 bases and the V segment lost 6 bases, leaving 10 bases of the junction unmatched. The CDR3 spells CASSPDRGKGYEQYF. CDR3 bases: TGTGCCAGCAGCCCGGACAGGGGTAAGGGATACGAGCAGTACTTC.

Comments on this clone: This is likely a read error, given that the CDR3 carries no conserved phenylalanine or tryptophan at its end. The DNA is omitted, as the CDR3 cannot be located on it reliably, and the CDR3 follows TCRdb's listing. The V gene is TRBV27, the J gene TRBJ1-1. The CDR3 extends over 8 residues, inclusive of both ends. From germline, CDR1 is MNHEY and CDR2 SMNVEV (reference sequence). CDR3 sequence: CASSGRGA.

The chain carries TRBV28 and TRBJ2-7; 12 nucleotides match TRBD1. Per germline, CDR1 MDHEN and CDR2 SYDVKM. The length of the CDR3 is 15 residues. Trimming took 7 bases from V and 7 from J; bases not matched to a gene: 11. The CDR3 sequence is CASTRGDRGRGEQYF. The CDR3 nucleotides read TGTGCCAGCACCAGGGGGGACAGGGGGCGAGGGGAGCAGTACTTC.

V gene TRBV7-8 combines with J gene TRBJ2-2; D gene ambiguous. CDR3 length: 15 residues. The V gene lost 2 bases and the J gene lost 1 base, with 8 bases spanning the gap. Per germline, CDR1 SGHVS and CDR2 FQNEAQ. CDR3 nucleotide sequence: TGTGCCAGCAGCTTAACTCCTAAGAACACCGGGGAGCTGTTTTTT. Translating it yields CASSLTPKNTGELFF.

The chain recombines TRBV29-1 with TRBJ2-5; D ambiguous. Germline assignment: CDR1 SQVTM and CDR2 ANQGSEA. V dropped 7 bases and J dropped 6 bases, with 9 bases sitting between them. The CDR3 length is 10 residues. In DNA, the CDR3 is TGCAGCGGGGCCCTTCAGACCCAGTACTTC. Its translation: CSGALQTQYF. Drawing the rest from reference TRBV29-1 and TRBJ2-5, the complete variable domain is SAVISQKPSRDICQRGTSLTIQCQVDSQVTMMFWYRQQPGQSLTLIATANQGSEATYESGFVIDKFPISRPNLTFSTLTVSNMSPEDSSIYLCSGALQTQYFGPGTRLLVL.

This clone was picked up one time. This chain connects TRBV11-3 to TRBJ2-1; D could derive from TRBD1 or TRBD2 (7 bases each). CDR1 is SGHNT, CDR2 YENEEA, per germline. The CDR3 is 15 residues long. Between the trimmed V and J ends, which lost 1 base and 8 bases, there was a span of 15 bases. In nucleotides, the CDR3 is TGTGCCAGCAGCTTAGTCGCAGGGGGGGGAGATGAGCAGTTCTTC. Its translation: CASSLVAGGGDEQFF. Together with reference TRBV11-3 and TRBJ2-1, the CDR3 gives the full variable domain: EAGVVQSPRYKIIEKKQPVAFWCNPISGHNTLYWYLQNLGQGPELLIRYENEEAVDDSQLPKDRFSAERLKGVDSTLKIQPAELGDSAVYLCASSLVAGGGDEQFFGPGTRLTVL.

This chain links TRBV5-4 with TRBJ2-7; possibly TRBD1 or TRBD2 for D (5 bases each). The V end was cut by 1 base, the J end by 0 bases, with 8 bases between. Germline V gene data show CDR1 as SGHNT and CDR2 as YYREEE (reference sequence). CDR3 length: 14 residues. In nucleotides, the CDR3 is TGTGCCAGCAGCTTGCGAGGGACCTCCTACGAGCAGTACGTC. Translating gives CASSLRGTSYEQYV.

CDR3: CASSISLNTEAFF. The DNA of the CDR3 is TGTGCCAGTAGTATTTCACTGAACACTGAAGCTTTCTTT. This chain uses TRBV19 with TRBJ1-1; D is unclear. Germline CDR1 reads LNHDA; CDR2 reads SQIVND (reference sequence). Trimming left V 3 bases short and J 0 bases short, with 5 bases between. This CDR3 spans 13 amino acids.

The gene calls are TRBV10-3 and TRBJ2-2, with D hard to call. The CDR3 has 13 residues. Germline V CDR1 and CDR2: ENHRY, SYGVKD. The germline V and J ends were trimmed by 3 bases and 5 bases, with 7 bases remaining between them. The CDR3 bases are TGTGCCATCAGTGATAAGATGACCGGGGAGCTGTTTTTT. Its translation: CAISDKMTGELFF.

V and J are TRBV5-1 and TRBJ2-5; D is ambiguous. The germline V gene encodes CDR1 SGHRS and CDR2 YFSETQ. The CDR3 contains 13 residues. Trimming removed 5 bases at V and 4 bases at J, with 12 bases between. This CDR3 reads CASSFGVRETQYF. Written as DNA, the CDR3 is TGCGCCAGCAGTTTTGGTGTTAGAGAGACCCAGTACTTC.

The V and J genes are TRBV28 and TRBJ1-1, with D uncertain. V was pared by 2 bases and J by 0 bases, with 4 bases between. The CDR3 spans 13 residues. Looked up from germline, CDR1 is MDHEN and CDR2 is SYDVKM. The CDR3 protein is CASSLGVNTEAFF. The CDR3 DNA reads TGTGCCAGCAGTTTAGGAGTGAACACTGAAGCTTTCTTT.

The CDR3, as DNA: TGCGCCAGCAGCCAAGAGGGACAGGGGGCCCAGCCCCAGCATTTT. Translating it yields CASSQEGQGAQPQHF. The chain uses TRBV5-1 and TRBJ1-5; 12 nucleotides match TRBD1. Germline V gene lookup returns CDR1 SGHRS and CDR2 YFSETQ. V dropped 4 bases and J dropped 7; count of bases not matched to a gene: 6. The CDR3 consists of 15 residues.

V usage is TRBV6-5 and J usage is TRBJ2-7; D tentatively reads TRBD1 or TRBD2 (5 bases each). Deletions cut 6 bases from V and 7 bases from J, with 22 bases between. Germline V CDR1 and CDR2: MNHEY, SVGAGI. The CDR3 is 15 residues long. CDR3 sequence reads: CASRTGTGPVREQYV. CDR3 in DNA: TGTGCCAGCAGAACCGGGACGGGACCAGTCCGGGAGCAGTACGTC.

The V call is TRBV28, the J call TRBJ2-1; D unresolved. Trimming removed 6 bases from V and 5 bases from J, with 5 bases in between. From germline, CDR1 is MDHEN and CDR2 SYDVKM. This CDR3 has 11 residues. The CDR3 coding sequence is TGTGCCAGCAGGTGGAACAATGAGCAGTTCTTC. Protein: CASRWNNEQFF.

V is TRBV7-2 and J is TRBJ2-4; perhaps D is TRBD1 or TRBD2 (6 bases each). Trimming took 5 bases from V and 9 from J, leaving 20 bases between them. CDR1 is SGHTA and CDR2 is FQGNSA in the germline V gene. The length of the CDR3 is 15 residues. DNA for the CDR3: TGTGCCAGCAGCGGACACGGTCTAGGAGGGGGCATTCAGTACTTC. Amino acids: CASSGHGLGGGIQYF.

The CDR3 loop is CASSVSGFTSNEQFF. In DNA form, the CDR3 reads TGTGCCAGCAGCGTATCAGGGTTCACGTCCAATGAGCAGTTCTTC. The V gene is TRBV9, the J gene TRBJ2-1; tentative D call: TRBD1 (5 bases). The V and J ends lost 1 base and 6 bases respectively, with 14 bases between them. This CDR3 region has 15 residues. Germline loops: CDR1 SGDLS, CDR2 YYNGEE.

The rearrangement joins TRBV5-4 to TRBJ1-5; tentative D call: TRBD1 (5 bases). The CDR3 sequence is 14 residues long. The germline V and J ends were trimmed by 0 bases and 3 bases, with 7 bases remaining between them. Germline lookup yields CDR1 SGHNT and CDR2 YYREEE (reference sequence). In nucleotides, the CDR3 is TGTGCCAGCAGCTTGGGGGGCCTCAATCAGCCCCAGCATTTT. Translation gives CASSLGGLNQPQHF.

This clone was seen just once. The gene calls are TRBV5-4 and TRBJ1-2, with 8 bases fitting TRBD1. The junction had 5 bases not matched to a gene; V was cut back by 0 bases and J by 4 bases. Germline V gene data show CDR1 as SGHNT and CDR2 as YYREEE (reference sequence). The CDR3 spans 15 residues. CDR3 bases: TGTGCCAGCAGCTTGGGTGGGACAGGCCTCTATGGCTACACCTTC. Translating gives CASSLGGTGLYGYTF.